One sample yielded the 26 T cell receptor beta chains listed below, sequenced in a study of vaccination and CD4 T cells after COVID-19. Their antigens remain unidentified. Treatment specified: approximately 11-day PBMC culture with coronavirus spike peptide pools or control peptides (ViraFEST assay). Researchers used the Oncomine TCR Beta short-read assay to sequence DNA from cultured CD4+ T cells. TCRdb independently ran MiXCR on the PCR reads; one entry per CDR3 protein. This table holds 5,500 to 9,000 distinct CDR3 sequences, 51% found once. Material for sequencing was CD4+ T cells from blood, cultured in vitro. The receptors stem from a human donor who had recovered from COVID-19.

The chain uses TRBV21-1 and TRBJ1-2; the table's D call of TRBD1 was not tested on the DNA. TRBV21-1 is shown as a pseudogene. This CDR3 spans 14 amino acids. CDR3 DNA sequence: TGTGCCAGCAGCAATGGACAGGGGCCCTATGGCTACACCTTC. The encoded protein is CASSNGQGPYGYTF.

V usage is TRBV14 and J usage is TRBJ2-7; 9 nucleotides agree with TRBD1. CDR1 is SGHDN and CDR2 is FVKESK in the germline V gene. The J segment lost 7 bases and the V segment lost 4 bases, leaving 14 bases of the junction unmatched. The CDR3 is 16 residues long. CDR3: CASSPALGTGLWEQYF. The CDR3 DNA reads TGTGCCAGCAGCCCGGCCCTCGGGACAGGGCTCTGGGAGCAGTACTTC.

The rearrangement joins TRBV20-1 to TRBJ2-3, with TRBD2 matching 9 bases. Germline V gene lookup returns CDR1 DFQATT and CDR2 SNEGSKA (reference sequence). This CDR3 is built from 14 residues. The trim removed 6 bases at V and 3 bases at J, leaving 7 bases unmatched. This chain's CDR3 is CSAEGSGSTDTQYF. CDR3 nucleotides: TGCAGTGCCGAGGGTAGCGGGAGTACAGATACGCAGTATTTT.

The CDR3 here is CASSLQGETEAFF. The CDR3, as DNA: TGTGCCAGCAGCCTCCAGGGGGAGACTGAAGCTTTCTTT. The chain carries TRBV11-2 and TRBJ1-1; 7 nucleotides align to TRBD1. This CDR3 is 13 amino acids long. CDR1 is SGHAT, CDR2 FQNNGV, per germline. J lost 5 bases, V lost 5 bases, and 5 bases had no gene match.

This clonotype was found a few times. V is TRBV25-1 and J is TRBJ1-2, with TRBD1 matching over 10 bases. This CDR3 is 15 amino acids long. From germline, CDR1 is MGHDK and CDR2 SYGVNS. After removal of 4 bases from V and 7 bases from J, the junction contained 9 bases not matched to a gene. The CDR3 DNA sequence: TGTGCCAGCAGTGCCTCCGGGACAGGGGCGGGTGGCTACACCTTC. Translated, it gives CASSASGTGAGGYTF.

This clonotype was seen a handful of times. The chain couples TRBV7-2 to TRBJ1-2, with no clear D. V was shortened by 2 bases and J by 5 bases, with 9 bases between the two germline ends. Germline V CDR1 and CDR2: SGHTA, FQGNSA. The CDR3 loop spans 13 amino acids. Here the CDR3 reads CASSLRREYGYTF. The CDR3 bases are TGTGCCAGCAGCTTAAGGAGGGAATATGGCTACACCTTC.

By share, this clonotype counts as medium-sized. The genes are TRBV11-1 and TRBJ1-5, with D unclear. Germline CDR1 and CDR2: SGHAT and FQDESV (reference sequence). Trimming left V 1 base short and J 1 base short, with 8 bases between. The CDR3 has 15 residues. CDR3: CASSLGYASNQPQHF. CDR3 coding DNA: TGTGCCAGCAGCTTAGGATACGCAAGCAATCAGCCCCAGCATTTT.

A single count supports this clonotype. The chain joins TRBV20-1 to TRBJ2-7; 8 positions agree with TRBD1. V lost 1 base and J lost 5; bases outside the gene matches: 7. The CDR3 is made up of 14 amino acids. Germline V gene data show CDR1 as DFQATT and CDR2 as SNEGSKA (reference sequence). The CDR3 is CSARGTGSRHEQYF. The CDR3 nucleotides read TGCAGTGCTAGAGGGACAGGGTCAAGGCACGAGCAGTACTTC.

The chain employs TRBV5-6 and TRBJ1-5; TRBD1 might be the D (5 bases). Deletions cut 1 base from V and 6 bases from J, with 11 bases between. This CDR3 is 14 amino acids long. Germline assignment: CDR1 SGHDT and CDR2 YYEEEE. CDR3 bases: TGTGCCAGCAGCTTGATGGGGGGTCGTCAGCCCCAGCATTTT. Translation gives CASSLMGGRQPQHF.

CDR3 protein: CASSAGTGIKAFF. The CDR3 DNA is TGTGCCAGCAGTGCCGGGACAGGGATCAAAGCTTTCTTT. This chain connects TRBV6-1 to TRBJ1-1, with TRBD1 matching 9 bases. The germline V gene has CDR1 MNHNS and CDR2 SASEGT. The J segment lost 9 bases and the V segment lost 4 bases, leaving 6 bases of the junction unmatched. This CDR3 contains 13 residues.

The chain is built from TRBV6-4 and TRBJ1-5, with D unresolved. The CDR3 extends over 14 amino acids. V lost 6 bases to trimming and J lost 3 bases, with 12 bases between them. Germline V gives CDR1 MRHNA, CDR2 SNTAGT. CDR3 loop: CASRRLRDNQPQHF. The CDR3 nucleotides are TGTGCCAGCAGGAGGCTCCGGGACAATCAGCCCCAGCATTTT.

This chain links TRBV4-3 with TRBJ2-3; D not resolved. The V end lost 0 bases, the J end lost 1 base, and 8 bases lay between the germline ends. The V gene's germline CDR1 is LGHNA and CDR2 YSLEER. This CDR3 is 15 amino acids long. The DNA of the CDR3 is TGCGCCAGCAGCCAAGATGCGCTGGGCACAGATACGCAGTATTTT. Its protein is CASSQDALGTDTQYF.

This clonotype was seen only a few times. The V gene is TRBV20-1, the J gene TRBJ2-4; 8 bases fit TRBD1. CDR1 is DFQATT, CDR2 SNEGSKA, per germline (reference sequence). Trimming at V came to 6 bases and at J to 6 bases, leaving 10 bases not matched to a gene. The CDR3 has 14 amino acids. The CDR3 region has the DNA TGCAGTGCAGACAGGGGCATCGGGGGAAACATTCAGTACTTC. The encoded protein is CSADRGIGGNIQYF.

This chain uses TRBV6-1 with TRBJ1-2, with D possibly TRBD1 on 6 matching bases. V was cut by 7 bases and J by 8 bases, with 20 bases left in between. CDR3 length: 14 amino acids. CDR1 is MNHNS, CDR2 SASEGT, per germline. CDR3 loop: CASTETPGARGYTF. DNA for the CDR3: TGTGCCAGCACCGAGACGCCGGGGGCGCGGGGCTACACCTTC.

The J gene is TRBJ2-7, the V gene TRBV7-9; 11 nucleotides align to TRBD2. In germline, CDR1 is SEHNR, CDR2 FQNEAQ (reference sequence). CDR3 length: 15 amino acids. Unmatched junction bases numbered 9, after V lost 5 bases and J lost 6 bases. The CDR3 here is CASSQLAGGPVEQYF. The CDR3 DNA reads TGTGCCAGCAGCCAGTTAGCGGGAGGGCCGGTCGAGCAGTACTTC.

This clonotype was recorded a few times. This chain uses TRBV6-2 or TRBV6-3 with TRBJ1-1, with D perhaps TRBD1 (5 bases). CDR3 length: 14 residues. Looked up from germline, CDR1 is MNHEY and CDR2 is SVGEGT. Trimming stripped 2 bases from V and 4 bases from J, with 11 bases between. This CDR3 reads CASSYAGSPTEAFF. The CDR3 DNA reads as TGTGCCAGCAGTTACGCAGGGTCTCCCACTGAAGCTTTCTTT.

Notes on this clonotype: The junction shows a germline mismatch at one end, possibly a read error. This chain links TRBV19 with TRBJ2-2; 9 bases are a match to TRBD1. The CDR3 runs 15 residues. CDR1 is LNHDA and CDR2 is SQIVND in the germline V gene (reference sequence). The CDR3 sequence is CASSSPGTGIGELSF. In nucleotides, the CDR3 is TGTGCCAGTAGCAGTCCCGGGACAGGGATCGGGGAGCTGTCTTTT.

This clonotype has just a few counts. V usage is TRBV12-3 or TRBV12-4 and J usage is TRBJ2-1, with 10 nucleotides matching TRBD2. The trim removed 5 bases at V and 2 bases at J, leaving 12 bases unmatched. The CDR3 is 18 amino acids. In nucleotides, the CDR3 is TGTGCCAGCAGTCCTCTCCTACTAGCGGGGTCGGCCTACAATGAGCAGTTCTTC. Protein product: CASSPLLLAGSAYNEQFF.

This chain joins TRBV28 and TRBJ1-1, with 7 bases matching TRBD1. V was clipped by 6 bases and J by 1 base; unmatched bases: 2. Looked up from germline, CDR1 is MDHEN and CDR2 is SYDVKM. There are 13 residues in the CDR3. The CDR3 DNA sequence: TGTGCCAGCAGCCGACAGGGGAACACTGAAGCTTTCTTT. It encodes CASSRQGNTEAFF.

The rearrangement uses TRBV11-2 and TRBJ1-1, with unresolved D. This CDR3 has 14 residues. The V gene's germline CDR1 is SGHAT and CDR2 FQNNGV. Deletions cut 6 bases from V and 1 base from J, with 12 bases between. The DNA of the CDR3 is TGTGCCAGCAGTACGAATGAGGCGAACACTGAAGCTTTCTTT. This sequence encodes CASSTNEANTEAFF.

The V gene is TRBV11-1, the J gene TRBJ2-6, with D unresolved. The length of the CDR3 is 17 residues. V gave up 5 bases and J gave up 1 base, with 15 bases separating them. Per germline, CDR1 SGHAT and CDR2 FQDESV (reference sequence). The CDR3 DNA reads TGTGCCAGCAGCCCCCCACCCATGAGGTCTGGGGCCAACGTCCTGACTTTC. As protein: CASSPPPMRSGANVLTF.

This chain uses TRBV20-1 with TRBJ2-5; 12 bases agree with TRBD1. This CDR3 spans 15 amino acids. Trimming at V came to 3 bases and at J to 4 bases, leaving 6 bases not matched to a gene. CDR1 and CDR2 (germline): DFQATT, SNEGSKA (reference sequence). The CDR3, as DNA: TGCAGTGCTAGGAAGGGACAGGGGGCGGGAGAGACCCAGTACTTC. This codes for CSARKGQGAGETQYF.

This clonotype was counted a single time. The rearrangement joins TRBV6-1 to TRBJ2-1; D gene ambiguous. The ends were cut back, 7 bases at V and 7 bases at J, with 8 bases in the middle. CDR1 is MNHNS, CDR2 SASEGT, per germline. The CDR3 spans 11 residues. The chain's CDR3 is CASTYGNEQFF. CDR3 nucleotide sequence: TGTGCCAGCACCTACGGTAATGAGCAGTTCTTC.

The V and J genes are TRBV2 and TRBJ2-5, with TRBD1 as a possible D gene (6 bases). Deletions cut 10 bases from V and 7 bases from J, with 22 bases between. CDR3 length: 14 amino acids. Germline loops: CDR1 SNHLY, CDR2 FYNNEI. CDR3: CAISGLKLQGTQYF. DNA for the CDR3: TGTGCCATCAGCGGACTCAAACTACAGGGGACCCAGTACTTC. The entire variable domain, with the rest obtained from reference TRBV2 and TRBJ2-5, is as follows: EPEVTQTPSHQVTQMGQEVILRCVPISNHLYFYWYRQILGQKVEFLVSFYNNEISEKSEIFDDQFSVERPDGSNFTLKIRSTKLEDSAMYFCAISGLKLQGTQYFGPGTRLLVL.

The genes are TRBV2 and TRBJ1-6; 7 bases are shared with TRBD1. The CDR3 extends over 15 amino acids. Unmatched junction bases numbered 10, after V lost 0 bases and J lost 14 bases. Looked up from germline, CDR1 is SNHLY and CDR2 is FYNNEI. CDR3 loop: CASSEAAGGSVSLHF. The DNA of the CDR3 is TGTGCCAGCAGTGAAGCGGCAGGGGGTAGTGTATCCCTCCACTTT.

The rearrangement joins TRBV2 to TRBJ2-3, with 10 bases lining up with TRBD1. Germline V gene lookup returns CDR1 SNHLY and CDR2 FYNNEI. CDR3 length equals 16 residues. Trimming took 3 bases from V and 1 from J; bases not matched to a gene: 4. The chain's CDR3 is CASSDIGTGGTDTQYF. The CDR3 DNA is TGTGCCAGCAGTGATATAGGGACAGGGGGCACAGATACGCAGTATTTT. Full variable domain (outside the CDR3, taken from reference TRBV2 and TRBJ2-3): EPEVTQTPSHQVTQMGQEVILRCVPISNHLYFYWYRQILGQKVEFLVSFYNNEISEKSEIFDDQFSVERPDGSNFTLKIRSTKLEDSAMYFCASSDIGTGGTDTQYFGPGTRLTVL.